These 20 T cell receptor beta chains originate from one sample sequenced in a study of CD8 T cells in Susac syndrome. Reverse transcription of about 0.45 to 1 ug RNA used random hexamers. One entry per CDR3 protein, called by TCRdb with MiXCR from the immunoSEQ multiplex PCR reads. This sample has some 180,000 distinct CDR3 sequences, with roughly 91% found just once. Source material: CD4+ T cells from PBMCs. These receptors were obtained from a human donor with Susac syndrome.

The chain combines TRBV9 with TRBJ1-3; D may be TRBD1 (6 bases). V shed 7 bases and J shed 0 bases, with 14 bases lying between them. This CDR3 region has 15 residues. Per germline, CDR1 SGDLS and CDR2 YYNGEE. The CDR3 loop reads CASGTGHISGNTIYF. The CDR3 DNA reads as TGTGCCAGCGGCACGGGACACATCTCTGGAAACACCATATATTTT.

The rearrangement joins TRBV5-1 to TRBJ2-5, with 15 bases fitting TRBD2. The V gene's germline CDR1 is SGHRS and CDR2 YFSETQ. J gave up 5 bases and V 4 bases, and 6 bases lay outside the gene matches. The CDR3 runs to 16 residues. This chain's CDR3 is CASSRGTSGRRETQYF. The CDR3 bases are TGCGCCAGCAGCCGCGGGACTAGCGGGAGGAGGGAGACCCAGTACTTC.

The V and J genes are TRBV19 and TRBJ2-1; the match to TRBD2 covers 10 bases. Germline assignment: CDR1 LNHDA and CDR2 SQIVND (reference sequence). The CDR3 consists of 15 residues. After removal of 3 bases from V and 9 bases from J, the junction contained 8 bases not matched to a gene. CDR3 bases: TGTGCCAGTAGTATCCAACTAGCGGGGTACGGTGAGCAGTTCTTC. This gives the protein CASSIQLAGYGEQFF. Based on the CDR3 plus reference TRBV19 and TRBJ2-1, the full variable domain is DGGITQSPKYLFRKEGQNVTLSCEQNLNHDAMYWYRQDPGQGLRLIYYSQIVNDFQKGDIAEGYSVSREKKESFPLTVTSAQKNPTAFYLCASSIQLAGYGEQFFGPGTRLTVL.

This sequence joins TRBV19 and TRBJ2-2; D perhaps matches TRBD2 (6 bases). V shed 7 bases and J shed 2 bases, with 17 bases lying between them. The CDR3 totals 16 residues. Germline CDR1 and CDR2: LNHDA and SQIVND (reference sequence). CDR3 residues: CASMSEGLINTGELFF. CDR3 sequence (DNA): TGTGCCAGTATGTCCGAGGGACTTATAAACACCGGGGAGCTGTTTTTT.

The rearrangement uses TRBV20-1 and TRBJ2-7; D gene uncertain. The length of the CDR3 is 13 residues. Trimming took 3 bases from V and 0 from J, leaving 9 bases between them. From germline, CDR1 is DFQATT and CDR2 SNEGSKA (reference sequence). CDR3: CSASSSSSYEQYF. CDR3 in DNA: TGCAGTGCTAGTTCGAGTTCCTCCTACGAGCAGTACTTC.

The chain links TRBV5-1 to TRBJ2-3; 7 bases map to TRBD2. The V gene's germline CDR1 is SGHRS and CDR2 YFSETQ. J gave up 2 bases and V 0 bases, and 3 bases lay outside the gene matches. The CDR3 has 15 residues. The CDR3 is CASSLALAPTDTQYF. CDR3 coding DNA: TGCGCCAGCAGCTTGGCACTAGCGCCCACAGATACGCAGTATTTT.

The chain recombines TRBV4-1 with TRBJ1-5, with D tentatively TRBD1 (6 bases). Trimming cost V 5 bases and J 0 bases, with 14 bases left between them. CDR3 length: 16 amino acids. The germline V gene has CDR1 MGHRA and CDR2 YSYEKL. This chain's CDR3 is CASSSRTVGSNQPQHF. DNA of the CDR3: TGCGCCAGCAGCTCAAGGACAGTAGGTAGCAATCAGCCCCAGCATTTT.

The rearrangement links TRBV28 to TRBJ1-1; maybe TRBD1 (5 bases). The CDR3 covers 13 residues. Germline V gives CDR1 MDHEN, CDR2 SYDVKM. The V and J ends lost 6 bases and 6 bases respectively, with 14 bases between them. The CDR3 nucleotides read TGTGCCAGCAGGGCAGGGACTCCCCCTGAAGCTTTCTTT. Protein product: CASRAGTPPEAFF.

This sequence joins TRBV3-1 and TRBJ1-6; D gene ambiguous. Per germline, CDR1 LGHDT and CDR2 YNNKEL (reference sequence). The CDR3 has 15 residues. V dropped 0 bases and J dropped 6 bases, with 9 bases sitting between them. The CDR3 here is CASSQERHPNSPLHF. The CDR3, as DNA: TGTGCCAGCAGCCAAGAAAGACATCCTAATTCACCCCTCCACTTT.

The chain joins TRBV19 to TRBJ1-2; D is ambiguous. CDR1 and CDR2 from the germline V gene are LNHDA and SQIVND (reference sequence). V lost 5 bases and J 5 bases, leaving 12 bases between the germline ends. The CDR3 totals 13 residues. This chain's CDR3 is CASSPTDYYGYTF. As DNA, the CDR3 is TGTGCCAGTAGTCCGACGGACTATTATGGCTACACCTTC. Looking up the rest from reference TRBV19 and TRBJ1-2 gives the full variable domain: DGGITQSPKYLFRKEGQNVTLSCEQNLNHDAMYWYRQDPGQGLRLIYYSQIVNDFQKGDIAEGYSVSREKKESFPLTVTSAQKNPTAFYLCASSPTDYYGYTFGSGTRLTVV.

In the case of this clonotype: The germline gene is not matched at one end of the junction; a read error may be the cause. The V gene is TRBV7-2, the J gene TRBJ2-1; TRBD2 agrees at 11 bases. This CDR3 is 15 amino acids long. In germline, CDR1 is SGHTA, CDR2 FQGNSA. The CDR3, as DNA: TGTGCCAGCAGCATAGCGGGGGGGCATTACAATGAGCAGTTCTTC. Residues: CASSIAGGHYNEQFF.

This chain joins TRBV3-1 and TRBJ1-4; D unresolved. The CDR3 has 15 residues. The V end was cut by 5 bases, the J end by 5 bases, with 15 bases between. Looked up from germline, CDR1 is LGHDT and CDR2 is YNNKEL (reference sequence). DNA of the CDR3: TGTGCCAGCAGCTCGCGGATAGGACGAAATGAAAAACTGTTTTTT. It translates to CASSSRIGRNEKLFF.

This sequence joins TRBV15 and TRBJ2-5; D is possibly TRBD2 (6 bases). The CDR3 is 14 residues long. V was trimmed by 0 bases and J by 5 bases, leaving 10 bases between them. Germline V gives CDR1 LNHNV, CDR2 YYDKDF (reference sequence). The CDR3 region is CATSRDRLAETQYF. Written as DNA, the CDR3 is TGTGCCACCAGCAGAGATCGTCTAGCGGAGACCCAGTACTTC. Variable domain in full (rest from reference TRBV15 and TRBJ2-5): DAMVIQNPRYQVTQFGKPVTLSCSQTLNHNVMYWYQQKSSQAPKLLFHYYDKDFNNEADTPDNFQSRRPNTSFCFLDIRSPGLGDTAMYLCATSRDRLAETQYFGPGTRLLVL.

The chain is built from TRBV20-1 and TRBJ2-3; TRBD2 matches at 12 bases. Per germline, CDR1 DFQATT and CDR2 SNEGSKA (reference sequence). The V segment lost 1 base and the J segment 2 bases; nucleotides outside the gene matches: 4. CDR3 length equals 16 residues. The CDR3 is CSARVRLAGATDTQYF. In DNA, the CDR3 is TGCAGTGCTAGAGTGCGACTAGCGGGGGCCACAGATACGCAGTATTTT.

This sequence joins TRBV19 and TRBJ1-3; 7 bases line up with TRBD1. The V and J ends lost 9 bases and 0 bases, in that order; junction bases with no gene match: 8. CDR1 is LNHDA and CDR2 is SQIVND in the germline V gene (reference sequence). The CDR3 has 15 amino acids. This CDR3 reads CASARDRPSGNTIYF. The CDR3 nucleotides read TGTGCCAGCGCCCGGGACAGACCCTCTGGAAACACCATATATTTT.

For the CDR3, the DNA is TGTGCCAGCAGCCCCACTAGTCACTCCTACAATGAGCAGTTCTTC. Translating it yields CASSPTSHSYNEQFF. The chain links TRBV7-2 to TRBJ2-1, with a tentative D call TRBD2 (5 bases). With 5 bases removed from V and 0 bases from J, the gap between germline ends came to 11 bases. The CDR3 is 15 residues long. Germline V gene sequence: CDR1 SGHTA, CDR2 FQGNSA.

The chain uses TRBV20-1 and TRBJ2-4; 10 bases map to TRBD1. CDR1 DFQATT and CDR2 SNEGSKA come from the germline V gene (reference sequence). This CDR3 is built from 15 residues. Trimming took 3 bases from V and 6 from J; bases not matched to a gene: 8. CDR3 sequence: CSASTSGQGRNIQYF. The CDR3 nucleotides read TGCAGTGCTAGTACTTCGGGACAGGGGAGAAACATTCAGTACTTC.

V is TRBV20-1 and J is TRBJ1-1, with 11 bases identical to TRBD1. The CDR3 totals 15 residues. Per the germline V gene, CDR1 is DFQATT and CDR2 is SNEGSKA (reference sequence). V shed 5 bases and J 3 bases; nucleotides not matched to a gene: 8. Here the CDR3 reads CSARTGGALDTEAFF. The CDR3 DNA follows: TGCAGTGCTCGGACAGGGGGCGCATTGGACACTGAAGCTTTCTTT.

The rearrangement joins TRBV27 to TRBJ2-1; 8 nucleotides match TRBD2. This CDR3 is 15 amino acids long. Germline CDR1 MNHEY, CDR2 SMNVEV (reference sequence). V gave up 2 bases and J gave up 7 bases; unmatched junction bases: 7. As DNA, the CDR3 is TGTGCCAGCAGTTTAGGACTAGCCAATGGGAATGAGCAGTTCTTC. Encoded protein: CASSLGLANGNEQFF.

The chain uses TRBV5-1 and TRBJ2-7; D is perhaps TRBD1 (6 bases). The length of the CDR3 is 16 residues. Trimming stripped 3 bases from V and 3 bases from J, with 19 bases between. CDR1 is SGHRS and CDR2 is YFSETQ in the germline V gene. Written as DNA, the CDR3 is TGCGCCAGCAGCTGGAGTTCCCGGGACACGCACTACGAGCAGTACTTC. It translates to CASSWSSRDTHYEQYF.